The rows below give T cell receptor beta chains drawn from one sample of a study of Ad26.COV2.S vaccination and SARS-CoV-2 variants. Repertoires were generated with immunoSEQ multiplex PCR, while TCRdb's copy carries only in-frame clones and drops some. In the table there are about 370,000 clones, around nine tenths of which are singletons. Material: peripheral blood, obtained in a trial of Ad26.COV2.S vaccine versus placebo. The origin of the receptors is a person between 18 and 65 years old who received the Ad26.COV2.S COVID-19 vaccine or a placebo. The conserved cysteine and the conserved F or W are not part of the CDR3 here. Each record gives: J gene, V gene, CDR3 protein.

j_call: TRBJ2-5
v_call: TRBV7-2
cdr3_aa: ASSLAGKSETQY

j_call: TRBJ1-2
v_call: TRBV27
cdr3_aa: ASSLSTGSGYT

j_call: TRBJ1-1
v_call: TRBV7-9
cdr3_aa: ASSLTGGLRAAF

j_call: TRBJ2-6
v_call: TRBV2
cdr3_aa: AISPRTGGSGANVLT

j_call: TRBJ1-4
v_call: TRBV15
cdr3_aa: ATTIGNTIINEKLF

j_call: TRBJ2-7
v_call: TRBV20-1
cdr3_aa: SASYTRTASSYEQY

j_call: TRBJ2-3
v_call: TRBV7-2
cdr3_aa: ASSPGLAGAGGGDTQY

j_call: TRBJ2-3
v_call: TRBV3-1/TRBV3-2
cdr3_aa: ASSQDSRGGDTQY

j_call: TRBJ2-7
v_call: TRBV12-3/TRBV12-4
cdr3_aa: ASSLTSGGEQY

j_call: TRBJ1-1
v_call: TRBV7-9
cdr3_aa: ASTDPDAEAF

j_call: TRBJ1-1
v_call: TRBV11-2
cdr3_aa: ASSRTGFEAF

j_call: TRBJ1-3
v_call: TRBV5-4
cdr3_aa: ASGGVGGNTIY

j_call: TRBJ2-7
v_call: TRBV12-3/TRBV12-4
cdr3_aa: ASSIGGLYEQY

j_call: TRBJ1-1
v_call: TRBV30
cdr3_aa: AWQRLNTEAF

j_call: TRBJ1-5
v_call: TRBV6-6
cdr3_aa: ASSYSRARSNQPQH

j_call: TRBJ2-4
v_call: TRBV19
cdr3_aa: ASSTGDLGPAKNIQY

j_call: TRBJ1-1
v_call: TRBV4-2
cdr3_aa: ASSELGNGTEAF

j_call: TRBJ2-5
v_call: TRBV27
cdr3_aa: ASSAGTEETQY

j_call: TRBJ1-1
v_call: TRBV10-3
cdr3_aa: AISESLPQRTGKNTEAF

j_call: TRBJ2-7
v_call: TRBV6-5
cdr3_aa: ASSIRGNYEQY

j_call: TRBJ1-1
v_call: TRBV7-2
cdr3_aa: ASSLGQENTEAF

j_call: TRBJ2-7
v_call: TRBV5-6
cdr3_aa: ASSFGQLNEQY

j_call: TRBJ2-1
v_call: TRBV5-6
cdr3_aa: ASSSWTLYNEQF

j_call: TRBJ2-3
v_call: TRBV19
cdr3_aa: ASTNGAGADTQY

j_call: TRBJ1-5
v_call: TRBV6-6
cdr3_aa: ASSYDRNQPQH

j_call: TRBJ2-2
v_call: TRBV19
cdr3_aa: ASRGTVNTGELF